These 22 T cell receptor beta chains were all obtained from the same sample, sequenced in a study of blood T cell repertoires in COVID-19 (dated by TCRdb to 2018 to 2020). The method was the immunoSEQ multiplex PCR assay. TCRdb retrieved this table from immuneACCESS and kept in-frame rearrangements only. Not all clones are present; in checked studies, unresolved V genes account for under half, and no reason is known for the remainder. The sample contains 150,000 or so clones, around 88% of them found a single time. 1.5% of the sample lies in the top ten. What was sequenced was peripheral blood. These receptors came from a woman in her sixties with acute or convalescent COVID-19.

The chain couples TRBV6-5 to TRBJ1-1; TRBD1 is a possible D gene (6 bases). V dropped 6 bases and J dropped 5 bases, with 13 bases sitting between them. Germline V gives CDR1 MNHEY, CDR2 SVGAGI. The length of the CDR3 is 13 residues. CDR3 DNA: TGTGCCAGCAGCTCCCTACAGGGAACTGAAGCTTTCTTT. Its protein product is CASSSLQGTEAFF.

This chain links TRBV29-1 with TRBJ1-1; D ambiguous. The CDR3 runs 13 residues. Deletions cut 2 bases from V and 4 bases from J, with 11 bases between. Germline lookup yields CDR1 SQVTM and CDR2 ANQGSEA. This chain's CDR3 is CSVESGVVTEAFF. The CDR3 region has the DNA TGCAGCGTTGAATCCGGGGTCGTCACTGAAGCTTTCTTT.

V is TRBV19 and J is TRBJ1-5, with D tentatively TRBD1 (6 bases). Per the germline V gene, CDR1 is LNHDA and CDR2 is SQIVND (reference sequence). The CDR3 runs 14 residues. Deletions cut 5 bases from V and 3 bases from J, with 11 bases between. The CDR3 here is CASSEDRPNQPQHF. Written as DNA, the CDR3 is TGTGCCAGTAGTGAAGACAGGCCCAATCAGCCCCAGCATTTT.

The CDR3 protein is CASSAGGNSPLHF. The CDR3 DNA sequence: TGTGCCAGCAGTGCCGGGGGGAATTCACCCCTCCACTTT. J is TRBJ1-6 and V is TRBV6-6, with D perhaps matching TRBD1 (5 bases). The V end lost 5 bases, the J end lost 7 bases, and 9 bases lay between the germline ends. The CDR3 spans 13 residues. Germline values: CDR1 MNHNY, CDR2 SVGAGI (reference sequence).

V gene TRBV19 combines with J gene TRBJ1-5; D might be TRBD1 (6 bases). The germline gives CDR1 LNHDA, CDR2 SQIVND (reference sequence). The V end was cut by 4 bases, the J end by 5 bases, with 15 bases between. The CDR3 contains 15 residues. The chain's CDR3 is CASSTPTRGYQPQHF. The CDR3 DNA reads TGTGCCAGTAGTACGCCGACCAGGGGCTATCAGCCCCAGCATTTT.

The J gene is TRBJ1-1, the V gene TRBV5-6; D unclear. CDR3 length: 15 amino acids. CDR1 SGHDT and CDR2 YYEEEE come from the germline V gene. The ends were cut back, 2 bases at V and 2 bases at J, with 13 bases in the middle. The CDR3 protein is CASSFTYSYNTEAFF. CDR3 in DNA: TGTGCCAGCAGCTTTACCTACAGTTACAACACTGAAGCTTTCTTT. Supplemented by reference TRBV5-6 and TRBJ1-1, the full variable domain reads DAGVTQSPTHLIKTRGQQVTLRCSPKSGHDTVSWYQQALGQGPQFIFQYYEEEERQRGNFPDRFSGHQFPNYSSELNVNALLLGDSALYLCASSFTYSYNTEAFFGQGTRLTVV.

This clone occurred once. The rearrangement uses TRBV3-1 (or the pseudogene TRBV3-2) and TRBJ1-2; TRBD1 agrees at 10 bases. The germline V gene encodes CDR1 LGHDT and CDR2 YNNKEL (reference sequence). The length of the CDR3 is 15 residues. V dropped 0 bases and J dropped 4; count of bases not matched to a gene: 2. CDR3 amino acids: CASSQETGGGYGYTF. Written as DNA, the CDR3 is TGTGCCAGCAGCCAAGAGACAGGGGGCGGCTATGGCTACACCTTC.

The chain is built from TRBV10-2 and TRBJ2-1; TRBD2 aligns across 7 bases. The length of the CDR3 is 16 residues. Losses at the gene ends were 6 bases for V and 5 bases for J; bases not matched to a gene: 13. CDR1 WSHSY and CDR2 SAAADI come from the germline V gene. The CDR3 spells CASSPASGPVNNEQFF. CDR3 DNA sequence: TGCGCCAGCAGCCCCGCTAGCGGCCCTGTAAACAATGAGCAGTTCTTC.

The CDR3 DNA reads as TGTGCCAGCAGTGAGGCGGTGAACACTGAAGCTTTCTTT. Protein: CASSEAVNTEAFF. This chain links TRBV25-1 with TRBJ1-1; D remains ambiguous. Germline CDR1 and CDR2: MGHDK and SYGVNS. Trimming removed 3 bases at V and 0 bases at J, with 5 bases between. There are 13 residues in the CDR3.

The rearrangement links TRBV24-1 to TRBJ2-5; a possible D gene is TRBD1 (7 bases). The CDR3 is 16 amino acids. V was pared by 5 bases and J by 1 base, with 16 bases between. The germline gives CDR1 KGHDR, CDR2 SFDVKD. DNA for the CDR3: TGTGCCACCAGTGTTGGAGGGGGCGTTACCCAAGAGACCCAGTACTTC. Its translation is CATSVGGGVTQETQYF.

The chain links TRBV19 to TRBJ2-1, with TRBD2 matching over 16 bases. CDR1 and CDR2 from the germline V gene are LNHDA and SQIVND (reference sequence). The J segment lost 4 bases and the V segment lost 7 bases, leaving 16 bases of the junction unmatched. The CDR3 consists of 20 residues. The CDR3 nucleotides read TGTGCCAGTAAACTTCTCGGGACTAGCGGGGGGGCCGGTTTTTACAATGAGCAGTTCTTC. Amino acid sequence: CASKLLGTSGGAGFYNEQFF.

The genes are TRBV6-5 and TRBJ2-7; the match to TRBD1 covers 12 bases. Losses at the gene ends were 2 bases for V and 4 bases for J; bases not matched to a gene: 3. In germline, CDR1 is MNHEY, CDR2 SVGAGI. The CDR3 consists of 15 residues. The CDR3 here is CASSYQGQGAYEQYF. CDR3 nucleotide sequence: TGTGCCAGCAGTTACCAGGGACAGGGGGCTTACGAGCAGTACTTC.

The gene calls are TRBV27 and TRBJ2-1, with 9 bases fitting TRBD2. Germline trimming cut 5 bases from V and 7 bases from J; bases unmatched to any gene: 9. Germline V gives CDR1 MNHEY, CDR2 SMNVEV (reference sequence). The CDR3 extends over 15 amino acids. Written as DNA, the CDR3 is TGTGCCAGCAGTACGTTGGGGACTAGCATAAATGAGCAGTTCTTC. The encoded protein is CASSTLGTSINEQFF.

The rearrangement joins TRBV19 to TRBJ2-1; D uncertain. The ends were cut back, 1 base at V and 8 bases at J, with 9 bases in the middle. Germline V gives CDR1 LNHDA, CDR2 SQIVND (reference sequence). This CDR3 spans 13 amino acids. In nucleotides, the CDR3 is TGTGCCAGTAGTATAGGTCAGTATGATGAGCAGTTCTTC. Protein product: CASSIGQYDEQFF. The full variable domain, rest sourced from reference TRBV19 and TRBJ2-1, is DGGITQSPKYLFRKEGQNVTLSCEQNLNHDAMYWYRQDPGQGLRLIYYSQIVNDFQKGDIAEGYSVSREKKESFPLTVTSAQKNPTAFYLCASSIGQYDEQFFGPGTRLTVL.

The chain has TRBV18 and TRBJ1-2; TRBD1 is a possible D gene (6 bases). This CDR3 spans 15 amino acids. The V gene's germline CDR1 is KGHSH and CDR2 LQKENI. V lost 4 bases and J 5 bases, leaving 17 bases between the germline ends. In DNA form, the CDR3 reads TGTGCCAGCTCACTGGAGGAACAGGGATTGTATGGCTACACCTTC. Translated, it gives CASSLEEQGLYGYTF. The full variable domain, completed using reference TRBV18 and TRBJ1-2, is NAGVMQNPRHLVRRRGQEARLRCSPMKGHSHVYWYRQLPEEGLKFMVYLQKENIIDESGMPKERFSAEFPKEGPSILRIQQVVRGDSAAYFCASSLEEQGLYGYTFGSGTRLTVV.

Regarding this clone: The identical CDR3 is also encoded by other nucleotide sequences in the sample. The chain carries TRBV6-4 and TRBJ1-1, with D unclear. V was clipped by 6 bases and J by 0 bases, with 8 bases between them. Germline V gene data show CDR1 as MRHNA and CDR2 as SNTAGT. This CDR3 comprises 13 residues. For the CDR3, the DNA is TGTGCCAGCAGCCGAGAAGTGAACACTGAAGCTTTCTTT. Protein: CASSREVNTEAFF.

The chain links TRBV27 to TRBJ2-7; the D gene is possibly TRBD1 (6 bases). CDR1 MNHEY and CDR2 SMNVEV come from the germline V gene (reference sequence). The V end lost 4 bases, the J end lost 5 bases, and 15 bases lay between the germline ends. The CDR3 is 14 residues long. The CDR3 is CASSSWGTSNEQYF. The CDR3 DNA follows: TGTGCCAGCAGTTCCTGGGGGACATCTAACGAGCAGTACTTC.

This clone has only a few counts. The sample has other DNA sequences that encode this CDR3 too. V usage is TRBV7-2 and J usage is TRBJ1-1; D perhaps matches TRBD1 (6 bases). The CDR3 length is 13 residues. Germline V gives CDR1 SGHTA, CDR2 FQGNSA. Trimming removed 3 bases from V and 1 base from J, with 6 bases in between. The CDR3 sequence is CASSLGQNTEAFF. CDR3 in DNA: TGTGCCAGCAGCTTGGGACAGAACACTGAAGCTTTCTTT.

This chain links TRBV3-1 (or the pseudogene TRBV3-2) with TRBJ1-2; D possibly corresponds to TRBD1 (6 bases). The CDR3 loop spans 12 amino acids. V was shortened by 3 bases and J by 8 bases, with 10 bases between the two germline ends. Germline assignment: CDR1 LGHDT and CDR2 YNNKEL (reference sequence). CDR3 nucleotides: TGTGCCAGCAGCCACACAGGGTTAGGCTACACCTTC. The encoded protein is CASSHTGLGYTF.

The gene calls are TRBV2 and TRBJ2-1, with 7 nucleotides matching TRBD1. With V trimmed by 8 bases and J by 10 bases, 14 bases remained unmatched. The CDR3 length is 14 residues. From germline, CDR1 is SNHLY and CDR2 FYNNEI. The chain's CDR3 is CASRATGNEFEQFF. The CDR3 coding sequence is TGTGCCAGCCGAGCGACAGGGAACGAATTCGAGCAGTTCTTC.

The chain recombines TRBV21-1 with TRBJ2-1; TRBD2, the table's D call, was not compared with the DNA. TRBV21-1 is recorded as a pseudogene. The CDR3 is 18 amino acids. The DNA for the CDR3 is TGTGCCAGCAGCACACCCCCGGGAGGGAGCTGGCGTTACAATGAGCAGTTCTTC. Its protein is CASSTPPGGSWRYNEQFF.

The count of this clone is one. The rearrangement joins TRBV4-2 to TRBJ1-4; 7 bases fit TRBD1. The germline V gene encodes CDR1 LGHNA and CDR2 YNFKEQ. This CDR3 has 15 amino acids. Germline trimming cut 1 base from V and 10 bases from J; bases unmatched to any gene: 9. DNA of the CDR3: TGTGCCAGCAGCCAAGTGAGACAGGGAAGGGGAAAACTGTTTTTT. It is translated as CASSQVRQGRGKLFF.